Each of the 11 T cell receptor beta chains below was sequenced from the same sample in a study of blood T cell repertoires in COVID-19. The method was immunoSEQ multiplex PCR; TCRdb's version includes in-frame clones alone and lacks a portion of them. The sample includes about 200,000 clones, about 86% of them seen just once. What was sequenced was PBMCs or T cells enriched from blood (not recorded which). These TCRs come from a man aged 35 to 55 who had recovered from COVID-19.

The chain employs TRBV15 and TRBJ2-4; weak D call: TRBD2 (5 bases). This CDR3 comprises 19 residues. Between the trimmed V and J ends, which lost 5 bases and 0 bases, there was a span of 23 bases. Germline V lookup: CDR1 LNHNV, CDR2 YYDKDF (reference sequence). CDR3 loop: CATSAPLNYRDPAKNIQYF. The CDR3 DNA sequence: TGTGCCACCAGCGCCCCCTTGAACTACCGGGATCCAGCCAAAAACATTCAGTACTTC.

The V call is TRBV6-5, the J call TRBJ2-2; no reliable D call. Trimming stripped 0 bases from V and 8 bases from J, with 7 bases between. Germline values: CDR1 MNHEY, CDR2 SVGAGI. The CDR3 is made up of 13 amino acids. CDR3 residues: CASSYSPSGELFF. CDR3 nucleotide sequence: TGTGCCAGCAGTTACTCCCCCTCTGGGGAGCTGTTTTTT.

This rearrangement joins TRBV5-1 to TRBJ1-3; TRBD1 aligns across 10 bases. J was trimmed by 7 bases and V by 3 bases; bases with no gene match: 4. CDR3 length: 14 amino acids. CDR1 SGHRS and CDR2 YFSETQ come from the germline V gene. CDR3 sequence: CASSSGQGGNTIYF. DNA of the CDR3: TGCGCCAGCAGCTCCGGACAGGGGGGCAACACCATATATTTT.

This clone was seen just once. The gene calls are TRBV3-1 (or the pseudogene TRBV3-2) and TRBJ1-2, with 7 bases identical to TRBD1. CDR1 is LGHDT, CDR2 YNNKEL, per germline (reference sequence). The trim removed 3 bases at V and 6 bases at J, leaving 7 bases unmatched. This CDR3 has 14 amino acids. The DNA for the CDR3 is TGTGCCAGCAGCCACTTACAGGGGCTGGATGGCTACACCTTC. Translation: CASSHLQGLDGYTF.

This clone has only a few counts. This sequence joins TRBV5-4 and TRBJ1-2; 10 bases align to TRBD1. Trimming removed 6 bases from V and 6 bases from J; junction bases left unmatched: 20. Per germline, CDR1 SGHNT and CDR2 YYREEE (reference sequence). There are 18 residues in the CDR3. The CDR3 loop is CASTSPIPGQGLSNGYTF. In nucleotides, the CDR3 is TGTGCCAGCACCTCACCCATTCCGGGACAGGGGTTATCTAATGGCTACACCTTC.

The CDR3 DNA reads as TGTGCTAGTGGTTGGAGTAGCGGGGGATCAACAGATACGCAGTATTTT. It specifies CASGWSSGGSTDTQYF. This chain joins TRBV12-5 and TRBJ2-3; 9 bases agree with TRBD2. The CDR3 is 16 residues long. From germline, CDR1 is LGHNT and CDR2 FRNRAP. V gave up 4 bases and J gave up 3 bases; unmatched junction bases: 8.

V is TRBV9 and J is TRBJ2-7; unclear D gene. CDR1 is SGDLS, CDR2 YYNGEE, per germline. This CDR3 is 15 amino acids long. V lost 0 bases to trimming and J lost 0 bases, with 10 bases between them. The CDR3 bases are TGTGCCAGCAGCGTAGGGGTTAGCCACTCCTACGAGCAGTACTTC. The encoded protein is CASSVGVSHSYEQYF.

This chain links TRBV28 with TRBJ2-1; TRBD1 matches 11 bases. V gave up 5 bases and J gave up 8 bases; unmatched junction bases: 5. Germline loops: CDR1 MDHEN, CDR2 SYDVKM. This CDR3 comprises 14 residues. CDR3 coding DNA: TGTGCCAGCAGTGTGGGACAGGGGGGCTATGAGCAGTTCTTC. It is translated as CASSVGQGGYEQFF.

The chain links TRBV5-4 to TRBJ1-4; tentative D call: TRBD1 (6 bases). This CDR3 has 14 residues. CDR1 SGHNT and CDR2 YYREEE come from the germline V gene (reference sequence). V was shortened by 0 bases and J by 3 bases, with 6 bases between the two germline ends. DNA for the CDR3: TGTGCCAGCAGCTTGGAGGGGGCTAATGAAAAACTGTTTTTT. It is translated as CASSLEGANEKLFF.

The CDR3 protein is CASSVRERGSYEQYF. The CDR3 DNA is TGTGCCAGCAGCGTACGGGAGCGGGGCTCCTACGAGCAGTACTTC. The V and J genes are TRBV9 and TRBJ2-7; 7 bases map to TRBD2. Trimming cost V 1 base and J 0 bases; bases outside gene matches: 4. Germline values: CDR1 SGDLS, CDR2 YYNGEE. This CDR3 comprises 15 residues.

The chain has TRBV3-1 (or the pseudogene TRBV3-2) and TRBJ1-1, with D perhaps TRBD1 (5 bases). The CDR3 contains 12 residues. V was pared by 1 base and J by 11 bases, with 11 bases between. The V gene's germline CDR1 is LGHDT and CDR2 YNNKEL (reference sequence). In DNA form, the CDR3 reads TGTGCCAGCAGCCAAGTGGCAGGGTTTGCTTTCTTT. It specifies CASSQVAGFAFF.